This entry concerns a single TCR beta chain. V was cut by 1 base and J by 3 bases, with 16 bases left in between. This CDR3 has 16 residues. Germline loops: CDR1 SGHVS, CDR2 FQNEAQ. Each PCR contained spiked-in synthetic TCR analog templates. Sequenced by immunoSEQ multiplex PCR; TCRdb stores in-frame clones only, minus some. The table shows some 87,000 clones, with more than 75% occurring only once. This sample was included in a study of PD-L1 blockade in urothelial cancer. Time point here: pretreatment peripheral blood. V usage is TRBV7-8 and J usage is TRBJ2-7; D is possibly TRBD1 (5 bases). This sequence originates from a man aged 55 to 69 with urothelial cancer. The sample consisted of PBMCs, taken around atezolizumab (anti-PD-L1) treatment. The CDR3 loop reads CASSLEGRALFYEQYF. The CDR3 DNA sequence: TGTGCCAGCAGCTTAGAGGGCAGGGCCCTTTTCTACGAGCAGTACTTC.